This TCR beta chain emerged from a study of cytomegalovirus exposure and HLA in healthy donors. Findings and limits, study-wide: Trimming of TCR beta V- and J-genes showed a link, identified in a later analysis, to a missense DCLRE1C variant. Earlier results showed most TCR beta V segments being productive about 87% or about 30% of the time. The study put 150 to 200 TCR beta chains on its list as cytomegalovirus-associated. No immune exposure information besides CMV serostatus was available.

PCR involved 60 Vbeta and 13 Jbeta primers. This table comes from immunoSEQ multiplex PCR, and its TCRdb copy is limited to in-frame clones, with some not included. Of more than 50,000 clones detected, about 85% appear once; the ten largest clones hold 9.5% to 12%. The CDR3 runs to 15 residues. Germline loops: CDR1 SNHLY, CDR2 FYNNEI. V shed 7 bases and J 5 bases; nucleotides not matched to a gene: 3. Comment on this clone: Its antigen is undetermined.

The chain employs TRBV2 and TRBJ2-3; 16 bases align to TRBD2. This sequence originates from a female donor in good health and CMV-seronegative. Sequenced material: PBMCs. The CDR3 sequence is CASKGTSGRVDTQYF. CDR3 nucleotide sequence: TGTGCCAGCAAAGGGACTAGCGGGAGGGTAGATACGCAGTATTTT.